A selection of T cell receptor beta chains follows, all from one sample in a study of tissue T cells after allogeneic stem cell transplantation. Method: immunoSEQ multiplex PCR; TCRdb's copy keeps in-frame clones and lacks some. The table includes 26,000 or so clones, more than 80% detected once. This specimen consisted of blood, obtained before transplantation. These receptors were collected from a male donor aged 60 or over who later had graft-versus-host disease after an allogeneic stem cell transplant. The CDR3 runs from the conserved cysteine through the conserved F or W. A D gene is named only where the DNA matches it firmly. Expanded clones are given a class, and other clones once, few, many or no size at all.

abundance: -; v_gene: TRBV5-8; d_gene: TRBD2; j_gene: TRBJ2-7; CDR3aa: CASPPWREGYEQYF; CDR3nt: TGTGCCAGCCCCCCTTGGCGGGAGGGCTACGAGCAGTACTTC
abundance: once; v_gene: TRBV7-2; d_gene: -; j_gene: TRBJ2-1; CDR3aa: CASSLRGGHEQFF; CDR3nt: TGTGCCAGCAGCTTACGTGGGGGCCATGAGCAGTTCTTC
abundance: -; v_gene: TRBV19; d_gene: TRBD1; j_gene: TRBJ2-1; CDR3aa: CASRGQGSTNEQFF; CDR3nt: TGTGCCAGCCGCGGACAGGGAAGCACAAATGAGCAGTTCTTC
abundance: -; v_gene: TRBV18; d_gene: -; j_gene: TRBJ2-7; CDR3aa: CASSPSSYEQYF; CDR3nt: TGTGCCAGCTCACCCAGCTCCTACGAGCAGTACTTC
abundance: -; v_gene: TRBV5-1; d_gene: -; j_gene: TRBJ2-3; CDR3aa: CASSQRNSPDTQYF; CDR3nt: TGCGCCAGCAGCCAGCGAAATTCCCCAGATACGCAGTATTTT
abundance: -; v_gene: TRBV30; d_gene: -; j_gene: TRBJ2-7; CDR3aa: CAWGASGTYEQYF; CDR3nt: TGTGCCTGGGGGGCGAGCGGTACCTACGAGCAGTACTTC
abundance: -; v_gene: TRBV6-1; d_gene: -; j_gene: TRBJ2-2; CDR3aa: CASSEAGRGAGELFF; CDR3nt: TGTGCCAGCAGTGAAGCCGGACGTGGGGCCGGGGAGCTGTTTTTT
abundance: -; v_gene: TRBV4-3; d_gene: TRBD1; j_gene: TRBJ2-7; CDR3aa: CASSPAGQGAYEQYF; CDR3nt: TGCGCCAGCAGCCCAGCGGGACAGGGGGCCTACGAGCAGTACTTC
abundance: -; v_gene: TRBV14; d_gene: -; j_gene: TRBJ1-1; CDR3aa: CASSPLGNTEAFF; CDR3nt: TGTGCCAGCAGCCCGTTAGGGAACACTGAAGCTTTCTTT
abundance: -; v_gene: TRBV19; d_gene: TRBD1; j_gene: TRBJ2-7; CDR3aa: CASSRGSGQGRSYEQYF; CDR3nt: TGTGCCAGTAGTAGGGGGAGTGGACAGGGCCGCTCCTACGAGCAGTACTTC
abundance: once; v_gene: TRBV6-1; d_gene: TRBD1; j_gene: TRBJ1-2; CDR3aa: CASSEARVGTGDNGYTF; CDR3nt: TGTGCCAGCAGTGAAGCTCGAGTTGGGACAGGGGATAATGGCTACACCTTC
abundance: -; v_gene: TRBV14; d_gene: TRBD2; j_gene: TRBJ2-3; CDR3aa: CASSQGRASGRATDTQYF; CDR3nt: TGTGCCAGCAGCCAAGGTCGAGCTAGCGGGAGGGCCACAGATACGCAGTATTTT
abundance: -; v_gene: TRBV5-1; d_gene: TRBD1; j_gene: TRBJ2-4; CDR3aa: CASSFGQDLNIQYF; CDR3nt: TGCGCCAGCAGCTTTGGACAGGACCTAAACATTCAGTACTTC
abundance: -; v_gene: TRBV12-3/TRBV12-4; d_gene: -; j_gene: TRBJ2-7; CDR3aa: CASSRDRIEQYF; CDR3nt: TGTGCCAGCAGTCGGGATAGGATCGAGCAGTACTTC
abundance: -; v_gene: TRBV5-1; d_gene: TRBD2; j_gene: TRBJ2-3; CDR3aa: CASSSGTSGGPDTQYF; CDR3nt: TGCGCCAGCAGCTCAGGGACTAGCGGGGGCCCAGATACGCAGTATTTT
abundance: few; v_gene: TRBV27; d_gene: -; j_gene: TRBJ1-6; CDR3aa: CASTRLNRRPNSPLHF; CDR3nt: TGTGCCAGCACCCGACTAAATAGGCGGCCCAATTCACCCCTCCACTTT
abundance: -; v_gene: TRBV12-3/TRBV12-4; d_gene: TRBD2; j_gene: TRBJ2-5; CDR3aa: CASSGSGSETQYF; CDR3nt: TGTGCCAGCAGTGGTAGCGGGAGTGAGACCCAGTACTTC
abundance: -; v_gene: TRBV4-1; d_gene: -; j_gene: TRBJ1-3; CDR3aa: CASSQDKTETGNTIYF; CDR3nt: TGCGCCAGCAGCCAAGATAAAACGGAGACAGGAAACACCATATATTTT
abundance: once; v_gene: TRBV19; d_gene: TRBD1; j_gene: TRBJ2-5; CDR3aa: CASSSRGRETQYF; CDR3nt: TGTGCCAGTAGTTCGAGGGGGCGAGAGACCCAGTACTTC
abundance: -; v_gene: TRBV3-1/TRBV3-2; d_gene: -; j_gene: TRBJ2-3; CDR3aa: CASSQDPHLRGGTDTQYF; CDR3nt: TGTGCCAGCAGCCAAGACCCCCACCTCAGAGGGGGCACAGATACGCAGTATTTT
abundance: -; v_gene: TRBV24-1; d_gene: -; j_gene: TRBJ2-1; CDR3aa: CATSDFRGYNEQFF; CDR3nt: TGTGCCACCAGTGATTTTAGAGGATACAATGAGCAGTTCTTC
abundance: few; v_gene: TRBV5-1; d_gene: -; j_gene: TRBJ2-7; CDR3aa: CASSGGTTPRYEQYF; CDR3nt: TGCGCCAGCAGCGGAGGGACAACTCCGCGGTACGAGCAGTACTTC
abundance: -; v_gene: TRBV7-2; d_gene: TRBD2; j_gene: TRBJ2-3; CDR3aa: CASRGGVDTQYF; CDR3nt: TGTGCCAGCAGGGGGGGGGTCGATACGCAGTATTTT
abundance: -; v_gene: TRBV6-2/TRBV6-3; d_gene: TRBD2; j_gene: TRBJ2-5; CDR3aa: CASSFSGSGETQYF; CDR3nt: TGTGCCAGCAGTTTTAGCGGGAGTGGCGAGACCCAGTACTTC
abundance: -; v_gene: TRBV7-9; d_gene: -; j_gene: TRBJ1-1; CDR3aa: CASSLSGGTEAFF; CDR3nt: TGTGCCAGCAGCTTATCGGGGGGCACTGAAGCTTTCTTT
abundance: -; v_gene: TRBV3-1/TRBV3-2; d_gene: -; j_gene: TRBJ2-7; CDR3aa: CASSQGQVYEQYF; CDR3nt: TGTGCCAGCAGCCAAGGACAGGTTTACGAGCAGTACTTC
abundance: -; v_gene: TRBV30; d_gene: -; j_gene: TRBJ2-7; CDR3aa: CAWSGGRGFSYEQYF; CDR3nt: TGTGCCTGGAGTGGGGGTAGGGGGTTCTCCTACGAGCAGTACTTC
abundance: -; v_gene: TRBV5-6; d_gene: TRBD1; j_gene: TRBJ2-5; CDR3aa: CASNPGTGYQETQYF; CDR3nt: TGTGCCAGCAACCCCGGGACAGGGTACCAAGAGACCCAGTACTTC
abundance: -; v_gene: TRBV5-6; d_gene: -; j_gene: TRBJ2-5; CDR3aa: CASSLGRGAYF; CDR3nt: TGTGCCAGCAGCTTGGGCCGGGGCGCGTACTTC
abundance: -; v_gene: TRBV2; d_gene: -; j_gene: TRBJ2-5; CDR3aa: CASKLLPDREQETQYF; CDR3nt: TGTGCCAGCAAGCTCCTACCCGACAGAGAGCAAGAGACCCAGTACTTC
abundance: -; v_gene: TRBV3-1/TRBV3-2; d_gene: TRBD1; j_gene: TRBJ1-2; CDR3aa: CASSPGQAVYGYTF; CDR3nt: TGTGCCAGCAGCCCGGGACAGGCCGTCTATGGCTACACCTTC
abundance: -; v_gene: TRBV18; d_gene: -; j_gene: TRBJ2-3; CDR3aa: CASSPMGGYSDTQYF; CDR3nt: TGTGCCAGCTCACCGATGGGGGGCTATTCAGATACGCAGTATTTT
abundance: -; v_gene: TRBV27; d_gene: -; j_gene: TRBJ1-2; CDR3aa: CASSPRTAVNYGYTF; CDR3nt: TGTGCCAGCAGTCCAAGGACGGCGGTTAACTATGGCTACACCTTC
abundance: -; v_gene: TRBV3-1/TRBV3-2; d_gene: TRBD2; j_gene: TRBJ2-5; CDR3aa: CASSQGLAGDGETQYF; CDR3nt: TGTGCCAGCAGCCAAGGACTAGCGGGAGACGGGGAGACCCAGTACTTC
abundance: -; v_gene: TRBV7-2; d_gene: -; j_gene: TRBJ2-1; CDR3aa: CASSLVIVSEQFF; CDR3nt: TGTGCCAGCAGCTTAGTAATAGTCTCGGAGCAGTTCTTC
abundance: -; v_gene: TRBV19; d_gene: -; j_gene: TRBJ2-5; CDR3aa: CASSILGQGGETQYF; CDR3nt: TGTGCCAGTAGTATATTGGGGCAGGGAGGAGAGACCCAGTACTTC
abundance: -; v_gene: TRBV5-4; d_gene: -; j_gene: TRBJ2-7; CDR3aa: CASSTPGYEQYF; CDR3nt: TGTGCCAGCAGTACCCCCGGGTACGAGCAGTACTTC
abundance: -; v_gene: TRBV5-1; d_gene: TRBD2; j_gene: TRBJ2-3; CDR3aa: CASSSNGAGVTDTQYF; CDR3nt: TGCGCCAGCAGCTCGAATGGGGCGGGAGTGACAGATACGCAGTATTTT
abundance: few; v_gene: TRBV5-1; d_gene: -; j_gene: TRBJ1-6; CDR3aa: CASSLAGTAYNSPLHF; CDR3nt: TGCGCCAGCAGCTTGGCGGGGACGGCCTATAATTCACCCCTCCACTTT
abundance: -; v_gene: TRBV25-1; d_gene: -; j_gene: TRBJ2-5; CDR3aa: CASSPYRGSVETQYF; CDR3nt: TGTGCCAGCAGTCCCTATCGAGGCTCTGTAGAGACCCAGTACTTC
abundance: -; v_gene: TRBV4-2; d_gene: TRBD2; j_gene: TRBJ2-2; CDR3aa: CASSQPSGRAAGELFF; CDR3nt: TGTGCCAGCAGCCAACCTAGCGGGAGGGCTGCCGGGGAGCTGTTTTTT
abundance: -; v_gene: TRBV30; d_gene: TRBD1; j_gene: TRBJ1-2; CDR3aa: CAGRDRGMGYTF; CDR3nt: TGTGCCGGCCGGGACAGGGGTATGGGCTACACCTTC
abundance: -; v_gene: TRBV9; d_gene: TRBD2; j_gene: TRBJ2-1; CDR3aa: CASSLLAGDYNEQFF; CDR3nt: TGTGCCAGCAGCCTTTTAGCGGGGGATTACAATGAGCAGTTCTTC
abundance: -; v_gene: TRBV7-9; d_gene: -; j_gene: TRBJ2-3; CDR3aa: CAGESPDTQYF; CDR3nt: TGTGCCGGGGAGAGTCCAGATACGCAGTATTTT
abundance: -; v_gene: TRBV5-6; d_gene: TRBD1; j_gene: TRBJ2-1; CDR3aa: CASSRQQGVEFF; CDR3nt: TGTGCCAGCAGCCGCCAACAGGGGGTGGAGTTCTTC
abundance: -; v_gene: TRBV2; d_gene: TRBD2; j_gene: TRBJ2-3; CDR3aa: CASSEPGTSGDTQYF; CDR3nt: TGTGCCAGCAGTGAGCCCGGGACTAGTGGAGATACGCAGTATTTT
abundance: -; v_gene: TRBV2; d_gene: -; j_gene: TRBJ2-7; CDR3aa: CASSEDHEQYF; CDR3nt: TGTGCCAGCAGTGAAGACCACGAGCAGTACTTC
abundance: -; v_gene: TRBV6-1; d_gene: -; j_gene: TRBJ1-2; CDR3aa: CASSETLQDGYTF; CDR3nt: TGTGCCAGCAGTGAAACACTGCAGGATGGCTACACCTTC
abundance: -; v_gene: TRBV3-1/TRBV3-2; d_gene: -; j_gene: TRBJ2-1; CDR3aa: CASSQGLERISYNEQFF; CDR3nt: TGTGCCAGCAGCCAAGGTCTGGAGCGGATCTCCTACAATGAGCAGTTCTTC